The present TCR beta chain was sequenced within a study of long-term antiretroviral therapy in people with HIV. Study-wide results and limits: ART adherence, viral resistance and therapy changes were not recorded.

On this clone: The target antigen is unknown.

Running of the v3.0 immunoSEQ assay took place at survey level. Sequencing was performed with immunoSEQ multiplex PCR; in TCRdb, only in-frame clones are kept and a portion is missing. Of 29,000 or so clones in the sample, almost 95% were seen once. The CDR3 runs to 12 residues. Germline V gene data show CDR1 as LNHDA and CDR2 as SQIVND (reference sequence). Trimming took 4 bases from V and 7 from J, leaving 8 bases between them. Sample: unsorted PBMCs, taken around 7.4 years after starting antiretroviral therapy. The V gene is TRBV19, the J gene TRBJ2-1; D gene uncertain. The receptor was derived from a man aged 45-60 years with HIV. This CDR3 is CASSNSRNEQFF. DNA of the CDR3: TGTGCCAGTAGTAACAGTCGGAATGAGCAGTTCTTC.